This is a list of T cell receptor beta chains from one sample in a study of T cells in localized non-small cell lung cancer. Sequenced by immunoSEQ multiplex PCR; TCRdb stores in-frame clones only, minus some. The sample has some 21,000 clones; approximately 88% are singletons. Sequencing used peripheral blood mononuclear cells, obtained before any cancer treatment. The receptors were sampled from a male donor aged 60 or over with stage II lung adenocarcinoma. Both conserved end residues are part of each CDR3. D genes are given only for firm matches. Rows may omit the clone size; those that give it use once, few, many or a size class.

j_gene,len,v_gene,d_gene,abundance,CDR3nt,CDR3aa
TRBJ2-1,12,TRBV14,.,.,TGTGCCAGCAGCCAAGATAGCGTCGAGCAGTTCTTC,CASSQDSVEQFF
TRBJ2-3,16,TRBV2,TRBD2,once,TGTGCCAGCAGTGTAGGACTAGCGGGAGGATCAGATACGCAGTATTTT,CASSVGLAGGSDTQYF
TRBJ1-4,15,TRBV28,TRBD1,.,TGTGCCAGCAGTGTAGCCGGGACAGGAAACGAAAAACTGTTTTTT,CASSVAGTGNEKLFF
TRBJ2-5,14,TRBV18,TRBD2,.,TGTGCCAGCTCACCCCCTGGACTAGAAGAGACCCAGTACTTC,CASSPPGLEETQYF
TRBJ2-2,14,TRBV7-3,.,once,TGTGCCAGCAGCTCGACAGGGAACACCGGGGAGCTGTTTTTT,CASSSTGNTGELFF
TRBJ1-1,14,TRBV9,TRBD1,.,TGTGCCAGCAGCCAGACCTCAGGGGGCGGGGAAGCTTTCTTT,CASSQTSGGGEAFF
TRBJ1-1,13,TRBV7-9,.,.,TGTGCCAGCATCTTCTCGGGAAAGGGTGAAGCTTTCTTT,CASIFSGKGEAFF
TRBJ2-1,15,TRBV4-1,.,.,TGCGCCAGCAGCCAAGCCGGGAGCTCCTACAATGAGCAGTTCTTC,CASSQAGSSYNEQFF
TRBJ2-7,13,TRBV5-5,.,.,TGTGCCAGCAGCTTCGCGGGGAGATACGAGCAGTACTTC,CASSFAGRYEQYF
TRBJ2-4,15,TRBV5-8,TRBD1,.,TGTGCCAGCAGCTTCCAGGGGGCAGGCAAAAACATTCAGTACTTC,CASSFQGAGKNIQYF
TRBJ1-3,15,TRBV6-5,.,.,TGTGCCAGCAGTTACGACTATTACTCTGGAAACACCATATATTTT,CASSYDYYSGNTIYF
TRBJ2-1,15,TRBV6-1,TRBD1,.,TGTGCCAGCAGCGCCCGAGGGGACAGGGGAGGTGAGCAGTTCTTC,CASSARGDRGGEQFF
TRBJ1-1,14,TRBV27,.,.,TGTGCCAGCAGTTTGGCAGGCTCGAACACTGAAGCTTTCTTT,CASSLAGSNTEAFF
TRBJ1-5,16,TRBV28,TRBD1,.,TGTGCCAGCACAACCCCGAGGACAGGGGCGTATCAGCCCCAGCATTTT,CASTTPRTGAYQPQHF
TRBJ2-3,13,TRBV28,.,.,TGTGCCACCGGGGGACCGGGCACAGATACGCAGTATTTT,CATGGPGTDTQYF
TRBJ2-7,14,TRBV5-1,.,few,TGCGCCAGCAGCTTGTTAGGGGGGACCTACGAGCAGTACTTC,CASSLLGGTYEQYF
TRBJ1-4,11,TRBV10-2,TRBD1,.,TGCGCCATCTCGGACAGGGAAAAACTGTTTTTT,CAISDREKLFF